The subject of this entry is one TCR beta chain. Its antigen is not yet known. Per-nucleotide qualities are absent, and no much larger clonotype sits a single base away. The junction shows trimming of 5 bases on V and 4 bases on J, plus 18 bases between the germline ends. From the germline V gene, CDR1 is SQVTM and CDR2 is ANQGSEA. The CDR3 contains 15 residues, cysteine and phenylalanine counted. Only CDR3 DNA remains: 45 bases, in frame from the first base. This entry comes from a study of blood T cell repertoires in COVID-19 (dated by TCRdb to about 2020). For the study in its entirety: Samples covering the acute and convalescent phases of COVID-19 were provided by collaborators in the United States, Italy and Spain. The material from the prospective study consisted of cDNA or gDNA derived from T cells, B-cell-depleted T cells, or PBMCs. A de-identified subject ID, COVID-19 status, age in years and sex were almost always included in the sample metadata. The samples were drawn from two sources: the first 160 participants of the ongoing ImmuneRACE study, and approximately 1,300 subjects contributed by 6 global collaborators. Where HLA class I and class II types were available, the types were taken from metadata supplied by the sample provider, not from assay-based typing. The repertoires were released in a freely available public database meant as a resource for research on the immune response to SARS-CoV-2. Subjects who had been exposed to COVID-19, were actively infected with it, or had recovered from it provided the deeply sampled blood TCRbeta repertoires that made up the dataset.

Whole blood was collected in K2EDTA tubes by collaborating institutions according to the institutions' own protocols. For TCRbeta analysis, collaborator samples were shipped as frozen whole blood, as isolated PBMCs, or as DNA extracted from either sample type. What the authors observed across the whole study: The amount of clinical and demographic metadata varied by source and participant and was provided uncurated.

The immunoSEQ Assay, a bias-controlled multiplex PCR, was used to amplify TCRbeta CDR3 regions from genomic DNA. The authors' analysis ran thus. Within the assay, amplification of reference gene primers was used to estimate how many nucleated cells each sample contained. Sequence reads were collapsed and filtered to measure the absolute abundance of every unique TCRbeta CDR3 rearrangement. For each sample, productive Simpson clonality was calculated as the square root of Simpson's diversity index across productive rearrangements. Held by TCRdb, this immuneACCESS table contains in-frame sequences only and omits some clones. Under half of the omission traces to an unresolved V gene where checked; the cause of the rest is unknown. That table gives V, J and clone size, and the DNA gave D and trimming. The table for this sample lists over 75,000 clones; approximately 82% of them were counted only once. Clones ranked in the top ten supply more than 9% of the sample.

The source is a man between 65 and 85 years old with acute or convalescent COVID-19. Sequencing was carried out using peripheral blood. The chain links TRBV29-1 with TRBJ2-1; tentative D gene TRBD2, with 7 bases matching. The DNA sequence follows: TGCAGCGTTTTATCCGGACTAGGGGGTTACAATGAGCAGTTCTTC. It is translated as CSVLSGLGGYNEQFF.